This entry lists 5 T cell receptor beta chains sequenced from one sample in a study of T cell responses to AZD1222 COVID-19 vaccine. The assay was immunoSEQ multiplex PCR, and TCRdb's table has in-frame clones only and misses some. The sample shows 150,000 to 200,000 clones, approximately 92% of them seen only once. The sample here was peripheral blood, taken on day 0 of AZD1222 vaccination. Source of these receptors: an adult in good health.

Here the CDR3 reads CASKDRSWLDEQFF. In nucleotides, the CDR3 is TGTGCCAGCAAGGACAGGTCGTGGCTCGATGAGCAGTTCTTC. The chain employs TRBV6-5 and TRBJ2-1, with 7 bases identical to TRBD1. Germline lookup yields CDR1 MNHEY and CDR2 SVGAGI. The CDR3 runs 14 residues. Trimming cost V 7 bases and J 8 bases; bases outside gene matches: 11.

This chain connects TRBV6-2 or TRBV6-3 to TRBJ1-2; D is unclear. The CDR3 contains 16 residues. Per germline, CDR1 MNHEY and CDR2 SVGEGT. V was clipped by 2 bases and J by 0 bases, with 13 bases between them. In nucleotides, the CDR3 is TGTGCCAGCAGTTACCCCGTTAACAACCCTAACTATGGCTACACCTTC. Amino acids: CASSYPVNNPNYGYTF.

The chain employs TRBV6-5 and TRBJ1-1, with TRBD1 identical over 8 bases. This CDR3 has 14 amino acids. In germline, CDR1 is MNHEY, CDR2 SVGAGI. The trim removed 5 bases at V and 5 bases at J, leaving 7 bases unmatched. As DNA, the CDR3 is TGTGCCAGCAGTCCTGACAGGGGAGGGACTGAAGCTTTCTTT. It translates to CASSPDRGGTEAFF.

In this sample, this clone turned up once. V gene TRBV7-2 combines with J gene TRBJ2-7, with D hard to call. This CDR3 comprises 13 residues. Trimming pared 5 bases from V and 2 bases from J, leaving 10 bases between. Germline V gene lookup returns CDR1 SGHTA and CDR2 FQGNSA. CDR3 amino acids: CASSAAPPYEQYF. The CDR3 coding sequence is TGTGCCAGCAGCGCCGCCCCCCCCTACGAGCAGTACTTC.

V usage is TRBV2 and J usage is TRBJ2-7, with D uncertain. CDR1 SNHLY and CDR2 FYNNEI come from the germline V gene. The ends were cut back, 6 bases at V and 3 bases at J, with 6 bases in the middle. The CDR3 contains 11 residues. This CDR3 is CASRAFYEQYV. CDR3 in DNA: TGTGCCAGCAGAGCGTTCTACGAGCAGTACGTC.